The present TCR beta chain was sequenced within a study of tumor and adjacent non-tumor tissue in lung cancer. Background on the study: Patients were aged roughly 30 to 76, approximately ten men and about five women, stage I to III.

A modified ARM-PCR protocol with three rounds of nested PCR amplified TCRbeta. TCRdb ran MiXCR on the multiplex PCR reads and lists one entry per CDR3 protein. The data show 68,000 or so distinct CDR3 sequences, 55% to 70% seen once. Whole-study results and caveats: Shorter survival was associated with higher TCR diversity in tumors.

The template was RNA from unsorted bulk tissue. The germline V and J ends were trimmed by 5 bases and 2 bases, with 19 bases remaining between them. The CDR3 extends over 17 amino acids. The germline CDR1 and CDR2 sequences are MNHNY and SVGAGI (reference sequence). Comments on this clonotype: Its antigen is currently unknown.

The sequence was collected from a man aged 45 to 65 with non-small cell lung cancer. Sequencing was performed on lung tumor tissue. The chain links TRBV6-6 to TRBJ1-3; D might be TRBD1 (5 bases). DNA of the CDR3: TGTGCCAGCAGTCCGACTGGGGACGGAGTAGCTGGAAACACCATATATTTT. Protein: CASSPTGDGVAGNTIYF.